This T cell receptor beta chain originates from a study of T cell responses to AZD1222 COVID-19 vaccine (dated by TCRdb to about 2021). For context, the study as a whole: AZD1222 recipients given second doses at about 4 weeks or at about 12 weeks were pooled, since spike-specific TCR depth and breadth were not found to differ between the two schedules. TCR sequencing was performed for approximately 240 trial participants, of whom about 200 were given two doses of AZD1222 and 26 were given two doses of MenACWY control vaccine. Enrollment into the trials was organized by age into subgroups of 18-55, 56-69 and 70-plus years, and those subgroups contained roughly 140, 27 and 60 TCR-sequenced participants, respectively.

The CDR3 regions of human TCRbeta chains were analyzed by immunosequencing. On the study's bioinformatics: Repertoire TCRs were matched against a reference library of SARS-CoV-2-specific TCRs generated with the MIRA antigen-specificity platform. Breadth was defined as the fraction of unique TCRs that were SARS-CoV-2-associated. Depth was defined as the fraction of total T cells that were SARS-CoV-2-associated. Using the MIRA data, each spike-specific TCR was mapped to the spike region that the TCR reacts to and placed in a CD4 or CD8 class. Log10-transformed breadth and depth values were compared by one-way ANOVA with Sidak's multiple comparisons tests. In TCRdb, the immuneACCESS table is reduced to in-frame sequences with V and J assigned. These tables do not hold every clone; where another copy was compared, an unresolved V gene accounts for under half, and the others remain unexplained. From that table come the V and J calls and clone size; the DNA was used to work out D and trimming. The sample table contains fewer than 150,000 clones; only one count was recorded for about 89% of them. About 4.4% of the sample lies in the top ten.

General conclusions and limits of the study: Conclusions about previously exposed vaccinees are limited because only a handful of AZD1222 recipients were SARS-CoV-2 seropositive at baseline. The vaccine-associated CD4 TCRs covered the entire spike protein, and the dominant responses fell in regions 160-218 and 743-854. After two AZD1222 doses, both the breadth and the depth of spike-specific TCRs were significantly higher than at day 0 and than in MenACWY recipients. Reportedly, almost half of the unique spike-specific TCRs recognized epitopes lying outside the regions that are mutated in the B.1.351 and B.1.1.7 variants. The 56-69-year group was small, and its depth increase did not reach significance, likely because of low power. Participants were mostly white British and included more females than males, and it was suggested by the authors that clonal diversity may have been underestimated. No day 14 peak-response samples were available, so repertoires were characterized only after the peak T cell response.

The time point label here, explained by the study, means: baseline before first vaccination. Vaccinee samples were obtained from the UK trials COV001 and COV002, which included a single-blind randomized controlled phase 2/3 trial of AZD1222 (ChAdOx1 nCoV-19) in healthy adults. Trial participant PBMC samples were collected at day 0 and day 28 after the second dose for TCRbeta chain sequencing. Concerning this clone: Its antigen is not yet known. The record has no base qualities; no much larger clone is one base away.

This specimen was peripheral blood, taken on day 0 of AZD1222 vaccination. The sequence was obtained from an adult in good health.

The CDR3 corresponds to CASSLIPGTQPQHF. The nucleotides read TGTGCCAGCAGCTTAATTCCAGGGACCCAGCCCCAGCATTTT. The chain employs TRBV7-8 and TRBJ1-5; the best D guess is TRBD1, with 5 bases matching. Between the V and J ends, shortened by 2 bases and 7 bases respectively, the junction contains 12 bases. The germline V gene sets CDR1 to SGHVS and CDR2 to FQNEAQ. The CDR3 sequence holds 14 residues, the cysteine and phenylalanine included. Of the read, only the CDR3 DNA is kept; its 42 bases are in frame from base 1. Where the CDR3 stops, the reference TRBV7-8 and TRBJ1-5 genes take over; the full variable domain is GAGVSQSPRYKVAKRGQDVALRCDPISGHVSLFWYQQALGQGPEFLTYFQNEAQLDKSGLPSDRFFAERPEGSVSTLKIQRTQQEDSAVYLCASSLIPGTQPQHFGDGTRLSIL.